This paragraph covers one T cell receptor beta chain sequence. This entry comes from a study of blood T cell repertoires in COVID-19. V lost 7 bases to trimming and J lost 4 bases; unmatched junction nucleotides: 13. CDR1 is MDHEN, CDR2 SYDVKM, per germline. CDR3 size: 16 residues. Libraries were prepared by immunoSEQ multiplex PCR; TCRdb keeps only in-frame clonotypes and omits some of them. The table shows some 310,000 clones, with about nine tenths occurring only once. The specimen sequenced was PBMCs or T cells enriched from blood (not recorded which). The V gene is TRBV28, the J gene TRBJ1-2; TRBD1 aligns across 9 bases. This clonotype was sampled from a woman aged 25 to 39 who had recovered from COVID-19. Here the CDR3 DNA reads TGTGCCAGCAAGATCCTCCGGACAGGGGAGTTCTATGGCTACACCTTC. It yields the protein CASKILRTGEFYGYTF.